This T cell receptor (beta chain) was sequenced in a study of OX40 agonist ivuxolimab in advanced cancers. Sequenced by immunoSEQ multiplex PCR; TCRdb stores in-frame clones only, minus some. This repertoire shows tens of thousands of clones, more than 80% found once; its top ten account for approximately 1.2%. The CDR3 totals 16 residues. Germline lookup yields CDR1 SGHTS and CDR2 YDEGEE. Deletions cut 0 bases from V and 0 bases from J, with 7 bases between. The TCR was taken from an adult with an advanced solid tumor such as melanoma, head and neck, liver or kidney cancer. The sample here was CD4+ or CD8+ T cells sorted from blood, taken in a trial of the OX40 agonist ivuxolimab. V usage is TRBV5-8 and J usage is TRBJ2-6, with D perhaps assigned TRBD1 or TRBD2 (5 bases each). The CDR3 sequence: CASSLGDLSGANVLTF. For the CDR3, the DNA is TGTGCCAGCAGCTTGGGGGACCTCTCTGGGGCCAACGTCCTGACTTTC.